The source of this TCR beta chain is a study of identical twins (dated by TCRdb to 2015 to 2016). About the investigation overall: The study deep-sequenced TCR alpha and beta repertoires from monozygotic twins, unrelated adults of various ages and cord blood to test whether fetal clonotypes persist. To rule out contamination, the twin experiments were replicated at different times with different library preparation protocols.

At the junction V is shortened by 3 bases and J by 7 bases, with 4 bases in between. The germline V gene encodes CDR1 MRHNA and CDR2 SNTAGT. The CDR3 goes from the cysteine to the phenylalanine over 11 residues. Just CDR3 DNA is preserved here, 33 bases in frame from base 1. Broader findings and caveats from the paper: In monozygotic twins, out-of-frame TCR alpha sharing was systematically underestimated by recombination models, although the models agreed with sharing between unrelated individuals. Invariant T cells such as MAIT and iNKT could partly confound zero-insertion analyses, although diverse VJ usage argued against such confounding for most clonotypes. Compared with coincidental sharing between unrelated individuals, out-of-frame TCR alpha sequences shared between twins showed an excess of sequences with low generation probability. Conclusions relied on cross-sectional statistical analysis, since the same donors could not be followed over many years. The excess sharing between twins in beta out-of-frame sequences was weaker because fewer shared sequences reduced the signal-to-noise ratio. Fewer insertions were carried by abundant cord blood beta clonotypes; a weaker similar trend was observed in young adult naive repertoires, while no such trend was observed in memory repertoires.

Only healthy Caucasian donors were included. The study also sequenced three unrelated non-twin adults: a male aged 18 to 30, a male aged 50 to 60 and a female aged 50 to 60. Using Miltenyi CD45RO+ enrichment and human naive T-cell isolation kits, memory (CD45RO+) and naive T cells were isolated from PBMC. This clonotype has a count of ten or more. The antigen this receptor binds is unknown. The sample holds no much larger clone one base away, and base qualities are not on file. Library preparation employed 5' RACE. The data were produced on an Illumina HiSeq 2000. Template switching added a universal primer binding site, and the final cDNA carried a unique molecular identifier that allowed TCR cDNA molecules to be counted accurately. Specific primers in the conserved constant-segment region were used to synthesize first-strand cDNA for the TCR alpha and beta chains. To control for contamination, every cDNA library was double barcoded, receiving both a SMART-Mk sample barcode and Illumina barcodes. TruSeq adapter sequences along with Illumina sample barcodes were introduced in two successive PCR steps. TCR alpha and beta cDNA libraries were sequenced on the Illumina HiSeq platform with custom primers. The authors' pipeline ran thus. MiGEC was used to process raw reads and extract unique molecular identifiers, and MiXCR was used to find CDR3 positions. Recombination models were inferred per individual with the repgenHMM and IGoR tools using an EM algorithm. Shared clonotype analysis was performed with the tcR package in R, normalizing sharing by the product of cloneset sizes. Out-of-frame nonproductive sequences were analyzed to study raw recombination free of thymic and clonal selection effects. The public reads were reanalyzed by TCRdb: fastp trimming at Q25, MiXCR alignment, in-frame beta chains only. Each record represents a unique CDR3 protein, reported with the most common genes and DNA among its rows. These V and J calls rely on TCRdb rather than the paper's analysis. The sample data list more than 350,000 distinct CDR3 sequences, and roughly 9% of these were observed just once. The ten most abundant clones make up about 8.1% of the sample.

Sequencing was performed on naive T cells sorted from blood. The cell subset or site label on this specimen signifies: cells isolated with a human naive T-cell isolation kit. The source is a woman aged 45 to 65 in good health. In this chain, TRBV6-4 is recombined with TRBJ2-1, with no confident D gene call. The CDR3 is CASSDLNEQFF. The nucleotide sequence is TGTGCCAGCAGTGATCTGAATGAGCAGTTCTTC.